These 22 T cell receptor beta chains came from one sample sequenced in a study of beta chain features in type 1 diabetes. The authors reverse transcribed all of the isolated RNA, so sequencing captured expressed TCRB transcripts. Sequenced by immunoSEQ multiplex PCR; TCRdb stores in-frame clones only, minus some. Of under 900,000 clones in the sample, about a sixth are singletons; the top ten hold about 0.02%. The sequencing sample was made of naive CD4+ T cells from blood. These receptors came from a woman aged 18-29 years in good health.

The chain combines TRBV4-3 with TRBJ2-1, with D unclear. The ends were cut back, 0 bases at V and 9 bases at J, with 12 bases in the middle. This CDR3 is 14 amino acids long. Germline V gives CDR1 LGHNA, CDR2 YSLEER. The CDR3 reads CASSQDISGLEQFF. Written as DNA, the CDR3 is TGCGCCAGCAGCCAAGATATATCGGGTCTTGAGCAGTTCTTC.

The chain combines TRBV2 with TRBJ2-1; D may match TRBD1 or TRBD2 (5 bases each). The V and J ends lost 8 bases and 6 bases respectively, with 8 bases between them. The germline V gene encodes CDR1 SNHLY and CDR2 FYNNEI. The CDR3 covers 11 residues. For the CDR3, the DNA is TGTGCCAGCTCCGGGGCCAATGAGCAGTTCTTC. Amino acid sequence: CASSGANEQFF.

On this clone itself: Other DNA sequences in this sample translate to the same CDR3. V usage is TRBV9 and J usage is TRBJ2-1; TRBD1 matches at 8 bases. Unmatched junction bases numbered 6, after V lost 4 bases and J lost 0 bases. CDR3 size: 16 residues. The germline V gene has CDR1 SGDLS and CDR2 YYNGEE. CDR3 loop: CASSLTGTGSYNEQFF. The CDR3 nucleotides read TGTGCCAGCAGCTTAACCGGGACAGGCTCCTACAATGAGCAGTTCTTC. The complete variable domain, with remaining parts taken from reference TRBV9 and TRBJ2-1, reads DSGVTQTPKHLITATGQRVTLRCSPRSGDLSVYWYQQSLDQGLQFLIQYYNGEERAKGNILERFSAQQFPDLHSELNLSSLELGDSALYFCASSLTGTGSYNEQFFGPGTRLTVL.

Only a few counts were recorded for this clone. The CDR3 region has the DNA TGTGCCAGCAGCTATGCGACAGTACTAGCCAAAAACATTCAGTACTTC. Translating gives CASSYATVLAKNIQYF. This chain joins TRBV11-2 and TRBJ2-4, with a weak D call TRBD1 (5 bases). V lost 4 bases to trimming and J lost 0 bases, with 13 bases between them. Germline V lookup: CDR1 SGHAT, CDR2 FQNNGV. This CDR3 spans 16 amino acids.

The gene calls are TRBV7-9 and TRBJ2-2; 13 bases line up with TRBD2. Germline lookup yields CDR1 SEHNR and CDR2 FQNEAQ (reference sequence). V trimming: 8 bases; J trimming: 4 bases; junction bases outside the gene matches: 7. The CDR3 has 16 residues. CDR3 DNA: TGTGCCAGCTCCAAGGGGACTAGCGGGACCACCGGGGAGCTGTTTTTT. As protein: CASSKGTSGTTGELFF.

This clone showed up just a few times. The rearrangement uses TRBV6-6 and TRBJ1-4, with D unresolved. Trimming stripped 3 bases from V and 5 bases from J, with 7 bases between. CDR3 length: 13 residues. Germline V gene lookup returns CDR1 MNHNY and CDR2 SVGAGI (reference sequence). This CDR3 is CASSYQRNEKLFF. Written as DNA, the CDR3 is TGTGCCAGCAGTTATCAACGGAATGAAAAACTGTTTTTT.

This clone was detected only a few times. The chain uses TRBV2 and TRBJ2-1; 8 nucleotides agree with TRBD1. The CDR3 is made up of 14 amino acids. J gave up 1 base and V 6 bases, and 2 bases lay outside the gene matches. Germline values: CDR1 SNHLY, CDR2 FYNNEI. DNA for the CDR3: TGTGCCAGCAGGACAGGGGTTTCCTACAATGAGCAGTTCTTC. Translated, it gives CASRTGVSYNEQFF.

This clone showed up just a few times. This chain links TRBV7-2 with TRBJ2-7; TRBD2 aligns across 11 bases. The CDR3 is 19 amino acids. The junction had 12 bases not matched to a gene; V was cut back by 0 bases and J by 2 bases. CDR1 is SGHTA, CDR2 FQGNSA, per germline. The CDR3 region is CASSLARLAGGLRPYEQYF. CDR3 DNA: TGTGCCAGCAGCTTAGCCCGGCTAGCGGGAGGACTAAGACCCTACGAGCAGTACTTC.

The rearrangement links TRBV6-5 to TRBJ2-7; TRBD1 agrees at 8 bases. Germline loops: CDR1 MNHEY, CDR2 SVGAGI. The CDR3 sequence is 15 residues long. V lost 6 bases and J lost 3; bases outside the gene matches: 10. CDR3 sequence: CASRKTGTGSYEQYF. CDR3 sequence (DNA): TGTGCCAGCAGAAAAACCGGGACAGGTAGCTACGAGCAGTACTTC.

V is TRBV7-2 and J is TRBJ2-1, with 13 bases fitting TRBD2. This CDR3 spans 16 amino acids. CDR1 is SGHTA, CDR2 FQGNSA, per germline. V gave up 4 bases and J gave up 8 bases; unmatched junction bases: 8. The CDR3 region is CASSSRTSGSFYEQFF. CDR3 nucleotides: TGTGCCAGCAGCTCCAGGACTAGCGGGAGTTTTTATGAGCAGTTCTTC.

This clone has only a few counts. The chain uses TRBV11-2 and TRBJ2-3; D is perhaps TRBD2 (7 bases). CDR1 is SGHAT and CDR2 is FQNNGV in the germline V gene. Deletions cut 8 bases from V and 3 bases from J, with 9 bases between. There are 12 residues in the CDR3. CDR3 region: CASGGATDTQYF. The CDR3, as DNA: TGTGCCAGCGGGGGGGCTACAGATACGCAGTATTTT.

This clone has just a few counts. J is TRBJ2-7 and V is TRBV18, with a tentative D call TRBD1 (5 bases). This CDR3 region has 15 residues. Germline V gene data show CDR1 as KGHSH and CDR2 as LQKENI. Trimming removed 3 bases from V and 0 bases from J, with 12 bases in between. CDR3 region: CASSPLAGISYEQYF. The CDR3, as DNA: TGTGCCAGCTCACCCCTCGCAGGGATCTCCTACGAGCAGTACTTC.

A few counts support this clone. An end of the junction differs from the germline gene, which may be a read error. The chain couples TRBV5-1 to TRBJ2-1; TRBD2 agrees at 8 bases. This CDR3 has 19 residues. CDR1 and CDR2 (germline): SGHRS, YFSETQ. In DNA, the CDR3 is TGCGCCAGCAACTTGAATCCCCGAAGAGCGGGAGAGCTACGCAATGAGCAGTTCTTC. The encoded protein is CASNLNPRRAGELRNEQFF.

This sequence joins TRBV28 and TRBJ2-3; no reliable D call. Per the germline V gene, CDR1 is MDHEN and CDR2 is SYDVKM. Trimming removed 6 bases at V and 4 bases at J, with 8 bases between. CDR3 length equals 12 residues. Here the CDR3 reads CASRNTSDTQYF. The CDR3, as DNA: TGTGCCAGCAGGAATACGTCAGATACGCAGTATTTT.

The gene calls are TRBV5-1 and TRBJ1-5; 7 bases match TRBD1. Germline V gives CDR1 SGHRS, CDR2 YFSETQ. CDR3 length: 15 amino acids. V shed 1 base, J shed 7 bases, and the junction held 8 bases outside the gene matches. The CDR3 reads CASSLTPGGGQPQHF. CDR3 DNA sequence: TGCGCCAGCAGCTTGACTCCAGGGGGAGGGCAGCCCCAGCATTTT. Variable domain in full (rest from reference TRBV5-1 and TRBJ1-5): KAGVTQTPRYLIKTRGQQVTLSCSPISGHRSVSWYQQTPGQGLQFLFEYFSETQRNKGNFPGRFSGRQFSNSRSEMNVSTLELGDSALYLCASSLTPGGGQPQHFGDGTRLSIL.

This clone has just a few counts. The rearrangement links TRBV6-1 to TRBJ2-1; D might be TRBD1 (7 bases). Germline assignment: CDR1 MNHNS and CDR2 SASEGT. Trimming took 7 bases from V and 7 from J, leaving 20 bases between them. CDR3 length equals 15 residues. CDR3 region: CASKTPGRGANEQFF. The CDR3 region has the DNA TGTGCCAGCAAAACCCCCGGCAGGGGGGCTAATGAGCAGTTCTTC.

The V gene is TRBV19, the J gene TRBJ2-4; TRBD1 matches at 8 bases. CDR1 and CDR2 (germline): LNHDA, SQIVND (reference sequence). The CDR3 spans 14 residues. V lost 5 bases and J lost 5; bases outside the gene matches: 5. CDR3 sequence reads: CASSRQGWENIQYF. As DNA, the CDR3 is TGTGCCAGTAGTCGACAGGGGTGGGAAAACATTCAGTACTTC.

This clone was detected a few times. The J gene is TRBJ2-3, the V gene TRBV18; 8 bases align to TRBD1. V lost 4 bases to trimming and J lost 4 bases; unmatched junction nucleotides: 7. There are 15 residues in the CDR3. Germline values: CDR1 KGHSH, CDR2 LQKENI. CDR3 DNA: TGTGCCAGCTCACTTGACAGGGGACGATCAGATACGCAGTATTTT. The encoded protein is CASSLDRGRSDTQYF.

The J gene is TRBJ1-2, the V gene TRBV4-3, with 8 bases aligning to TRBD1. After removal of 4 bases from V and 6 bases from J, the junction contained 16 bases not matched to a gene. The germline CDR1 and CDR2 sequences are LGHNA and YSLEER. The length of the CDR3 is 17 residues. CDR3 amino acids: CASSPVPGQDHHDGYTF. The CDR3 DNA follows: TGCGCCAGCAGCCCGGTCCCGGGACAGGATCACCATGATGGCTACACCTTC.

The CDR3 reads CASSPQQQYNEQFF. The CDR3, as DNA: TGTGCCAGCTCACCACAGCAGCAATACAATGAGCAGTTCTTC. The chain carries TRBV18 and TRBJ2-1; D unresolved. The CDR3 is 14 residues long. Germline loops: CDR1 KGHSH, CDR2 LQKENI. Trimming took off 1 base at V and 4 bases at J, with 8 bases between the two ends.

The genes are TRBV9 and TRBJ1-3; D unclear. V gave up 4 bases and J gave up 6 bases, with 17 bases separating them. Germline-derived CDR1 and CDR2 are SGDLS and YYNGEE. The CDR3 has 15 residues. The DNA of the CDR3 is TGTGCCAGCAGCCCCGGGAGCAGCTTACAAAACACCATATATTTT. Its translation: CASSPGSSLQNTIYF. The full variable domain, in which reference TRBV9 and TRBJ1-3 provide the parts outside the CDR3, is DSGVTQTPKHLITATGQRVTLRCSPRSGDLSVYWYQQSLDQGLQFLIQYYNGEERAKGNILERFSAQQFPDLHSELNLSSLELGDSALYFCASSPGSSLQNTIYFGEGSWLTVV.

V is TRBV7-9 and J is TRBJ2-6; D may be TRBD1 or TRBD2 (6 bases each). V gave up 3 bases and J gave up 0 bases, with 12 bases separating them. Germline CDR1 SEHNR, CDR2 FQNEAQ (reference sequence). The CDR3 runs to 17 residues. CDR3 sequence reads: CASSLRDTLSGANVLTF. The CDR3 DNA is TGTGCCAGCAGCTTGCGGGACACCCTCTCTGGGGCCAACGTCCTGACTTTC.